This is a list of T cell receptor beta chains from one sample in a study of tumor and adjacent non-tumor tissue in lung cancer. Via MiXCR, TCRdb re-called the multiplex PCR reads, giving one row per CDR3 protein. The table lists 75,000 to 80,000 distinct CDR3 sequences, approximately 82% of them singletons. Sequenced material: distant non-tumor lung tissue. Every receptor here comes from a man in his 70s with non-small cell lung cancer. The CDR3 runs from the conserved cysteine through the conserved F or W. A D gene is named only where the DNA matches it firmly. Only some rows state a clone size, as once, few, many or a class for expanded clones.

CDR3nt	CDR3aa	d_gene	j_gene	abundance	v_gene
TGTGCCAGCAGCTTAACGCGAAGGGGGATCCCTCTAGTTAGGACTCAAAGGGCCAATGAGCAGTTCTTC	CASSLTRRGIPLVRTQRANEQFF	NA	TRBJ2-1	NA	TRBV7-8
TGTGCCAGCAGTGAAAGCGCTGCGGGGCGGGAGAAACAGTACTTC	CASSESAAGREKQYF	TRBD2	TRBJ2-5	many	TRBV6-1
TGTGCCAGCAGCTTGGAGCCACCAGGGGAAGCTTTCTTT	CASSLEPPGEAFF	NA	TRBJ1-1	many	TRBV5-4
TGCAGCGGGAGACTAGACAGGTACGTTTTGCGAGAGACCCTGTACTTC	CSGRLDRYVLRETLYF	NA	TRBJ2-5	NA	TRBV29-1
TGCACCAGCGGCCAAGCGGACAGACGGCCCCAGCATTTT	CTSGQADRRPQHF	NA	TRBJ1-5	NA	TRBV4-1
TGCAGCGTTCCCCAGACGGGAACCTATGGCTACATCTTC	CSVPQTGTYGYIF	NA	TRBJ1-2	NA	TRBV29-1
TGTGCCAGCAGCATCCTGGGACTAGTGACCGGGGAGCTGTTTTTT	CASSILGLVTGELFF	TRBD2	TRBJ2-2	medium-sized	TRBV5-4
TGTGCCAGCAGTTTAACCGGGGGCGCAGGGATCACCGGGGTGCTGTTTTTT	CASSLTGGAGITGVLFF	NA	TRBJ2-2	NA	TRBV12-3/TRBV12-4
TGCAGCCCCGGGTCAGAGCAGCACTTT	CSPGSEQHF	NA	TRBJ2-7	NA	TRBV29-1
TGTGCAGACGGAGCAGGGAACACAGATACGCAGTATTTT	CADGAGNTDTQYF	NA	TRBJ2-3	few	TRBV7-9
TGTGCCAGCAGCCCCCTCCCGTCCAGCGGGAGTGTGAGTGAGCAGTTCTTC	CASSPLPSSGSVSEQFF	TRBD2	TRBJ2-1	NA	TRBV4-2
TGTGTCAGGGGCAGGGCGCGGGCGGGGCAGCCCCAGCATTTT	CVRGRARAGQPQHF	NA	TRBJ1-5	NA	TRBV6-2/TRBV6-3
TGCAGTGTTAGAGAAGGACTAGCGGGGGTCTATGAGCAGTACTTC	CSVREGLAGVYEQYF	TRBD2	TRBJ2-7	NA	TRBV20-1
TGCAGCATTGTCCACTATCAATCCTCGGGAGAAAATGGCTACACCTTC	CSIVHYQSSGENGYTF	NA	TRBJ1-2	NA	TRBV29-1
TGTGTCCGCAGCTTAAAACAAGGACGGACCTATGGCTACACCTTC	CVRSLKQGRTYGYTF	NA	TRBJ1-2	NA	TRBV11-3
TGCGCCAGCAGCCAAGATCGAGGGGGTCCCGAACACTACTTC	CASSQDRGGPEHYF	NA	TRBJ2-7	few	TRBV4-1
TGTGCCATCAGTGAGAAGGGCATCTCCTACAATGAGCACTCCTTC	CAISEKGISYNEHSF	NA	TRBJ2-1	NA	TRBV10-3
TGTGCCAGCAATTTCTTCGACGAAGGACAGTTTGAGGGAAAACTGTTTTTT	CASNFFDEGQFEGKLFF	NA	TRBJ1-4	few	TRBV28